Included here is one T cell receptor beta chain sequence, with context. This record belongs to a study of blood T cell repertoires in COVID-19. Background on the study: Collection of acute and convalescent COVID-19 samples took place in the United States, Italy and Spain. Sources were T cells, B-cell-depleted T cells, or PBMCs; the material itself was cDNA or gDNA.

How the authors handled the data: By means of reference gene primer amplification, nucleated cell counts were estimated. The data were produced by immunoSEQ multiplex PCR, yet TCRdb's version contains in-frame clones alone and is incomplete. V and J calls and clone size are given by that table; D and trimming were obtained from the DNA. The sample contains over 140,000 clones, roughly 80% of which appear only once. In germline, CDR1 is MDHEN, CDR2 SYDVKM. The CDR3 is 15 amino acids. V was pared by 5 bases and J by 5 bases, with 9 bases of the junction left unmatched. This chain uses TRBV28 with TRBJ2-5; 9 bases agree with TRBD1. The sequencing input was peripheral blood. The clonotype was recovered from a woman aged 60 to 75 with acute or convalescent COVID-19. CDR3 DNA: TGTGCCAGCAGTCGGAGCGGGACAGGGTGGGAGACCCAGTACTTC. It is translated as CASSRSGTGWETQYF.